The clone carrying this T cell receptor (beta chain) was found many times. Its antigen is not known. Investigators amplified TCR beta CDR3 regions from RNA transcripts. HTBI primers served in a first-round RT-PCR, which a second-round multiplex PCR followed. In TCRdb, the multiplex PCR reads were re-called with MiXCR into one record per CDR3 protein. This table has some 170,000 distinct CDR3 sequences, roughly 36% appearing once. The sample belongs to a study of Graves' ophthalmopathy and Graves' hyperthyroidism. Broader study findings: Ophthalmopathy progression was predicted with approximately 68% sensitivity and 72% to 75% specificity. Blood also carried most expanded thyroid clonotypes exceeding 0.001 frequency.

This CDR3 has 16 amino acids. V was clipped by 4 bases and J by 1 base; unmatched bases: 9. The germline gives CDR1 SGHRS, CDR2 YFSETQ. Under 3 months in duration, the ophthalmopathy in affected donors had moderate-to-severe activity, CAS ≥3 and NOSPECS ≥4. The evidence that diagnosis relied on was clinical symptoms, serum thyroxine, TRAb, thyroid ultrasound and orbital computed tomography. The sample comprised peripheral blood. The V and J genes are TRBV5-1 and TRBJ2-7; 9 nucleotides agree with TRBD2. This TCR was recovered from a man aged 25 to 40 with Graves' ophthalmopathy. The CDR3 region has the DNA TGCGCCAGCAGCGGAATTCTAGCGGGGACTTCCTACGAGCAGTACTTC. Protein sequence: CASSGILAGTSYEQYF.